The 30 T cell receptor beta chains listed next were all sequenced from one sample in a study of T cells in Graves' hyperthyroidism and ophthalmopathy. RNA transcripts served as the template for amplifying TCR beta CDR3 regions. With the HTBI primer set, the TCR CDR3 went through a first round of RT-PCR. TCRdb reprocessed the multiplex PCR reads with MiXCR, giving one entry per CDR3 protein. Here the sample spans about 600,000 distinct CDR3 sequences, 15% to 20% being singletons. Input material: blood. All receptors derive from a woman aged 40-49 years with Graves' ophthalmopathy.

The chain's CDR3 is CASSVARGGTEAFF. DNA of the CDR3: TGTGCCAGCAGCGTAGCCAGGGGCGGCACTGAAGCTTTCTTT. This chain uses TRBV2 with TRBJ1-1; TRBD1 might be the D (6 bases). Germline loops: CDR1 SNHLY, CDR2 FYNNEI. CDR3 length equals 14 residues. V was cut by 6 bases and J by 4 bases, with 15 bases left in between.

This clonotype occurred many times. This chain joins TRBV12-3 or TRBV12-4 and TRBJ2-7; TRBD2 matches at 12 bases. Germline trimming cut 3 bases from V and 1 base from J; bases unmatched to any gene: 7. The CDR3 has 17 amino acids. The CDR3 DNA is TGTGCCAGCAGTTTGGGACTAGCGGGCGAGGGGTCCTACGAGCAGTACTTC. Translated, it gives CASSLGLAGEGSYEQYF.

There are many counts of this clonotype. This chain links TRBV18 with TRBJ2-1; 10 bases match TRBD2. V was pared by 4 bases and J by 9 bases, with 9 bases of the junction left unmatched. Germline V CDR1 and CDR2: KGHSH, LQKENI. The CDR3 contains 15 residues. The CDR3 DNA sequence: TGTGCCAGCTCACATCCTAGCGGGAGTTCTATTGAGCAGTTCTTC. Its protein is CASSHPSGSSIEQFF.

This clonotype occurred a few times. The chain uses TRBV28 and TRBJ2-5; 10 bases align to TRBD2. The junction had 7 bases not matched to a gene; V was cut back by 7 bases and J by 2 bases. The CDR3 covers 15 residues. Germline V gene lookup returns CDR1 MDHEN and CDR2 SYDVKM. CDR3 nucleotide sequence: TGTGCCAGCAATCTAGGACTAGCGGCGCAAGAGACCCAGTACTTC. It specifies CASNLGLAAQETQYF.

This clonotype was counted a few times. The genes are TRBV6-1 and TRBJ2-7; 10 bases fit TRBD1. With 7 bases clipped from V and 3 bases from J, the junction kept 6 bases outside the gene matches. This CDR3 has 14 residues. The germline V gene has CDR1 MNHNS and CDR2 SASEGT. CDR3 amino acids: CASTPTGGLYEQYF. In DNA, the CDR3 is TGTGCCAGCACTCCGACAGGGGGCCTCTACGAGCAGTACTTC.

The rearrangement links TRBV18 to TRBJ1-5, with no clear D. The CDR3 spans 16 residues. CDR1 and CDR2 (germline): KGHSH, LQKENI. The V and J ends lost 8 bases and 5 bases respectively, with 22 bases between them. CDR3 amino acids: CASPHPREGKDQPQHF. CDR3 sequence (DNA): TGTGCCAGCCCCCATCCTAGGGAAGGGAAGGATCAGCCCCAGCATTTT.

This clonotype has only a few counts. The genes are TRBV29-1 and TRBJ2-7; tentatively, D is TRBD1 (5 bases). V was cut by 7 bases and J by 3 bases, with 16 bases left in between. In germline, CDR1 is SQVTM, CDR2 ANQGSEA. The CDR3 runs 13 residues. Written as DNA, the CDR3 is TGCAGCGAAGACAGACGAGCCCTCTACGAGCAGTACTTC. Translating gives CSEDRRALYEQYF.

The chain recombines TRBV29-1 with TRBJ2-5; D perhaps matches TRBD2 (5 bases). The CDR3 runs 13 residues. Trimming took 3 bases from V and 5 from J, leaving 13 bases between them. The germline gives CDR1 SQVTM, CDR2 ANQGSEA. In nucleotides, the CDR3 is TGCAGCGTTGACGATGGACTTTCCGAGACCCAGTACTTC. Its translation is CSVDDGLSETQYF.

This clonotype was seen repeatedly, ten times or more. The chain has TRBV6-1 and TRBJ1-1; no reliable D call. This CDR3 has 16 amino acids. CDR1 is MNHNS and CDR2 is SASEGT in the germline V gene. Trimming removed 6 bases at V and 0 bases at J, with 17 bases between. CDR3: CASSYLGRPMNTEAFF. CDR3 nucleotide sequence: TGTGCCAGCAGCTACCTAGGCAGGCCTATGAACACTGAAGCTTTCTTT.

This clonotype showed up just a few times. The V call is TRBV30, the J call TRBJ1-5; D remains unclear. V was cut by 5 bases and J by 2 bases, with 16 bases left in between. This CDR3 has 15 residues. The germline CDR1 and CDR2 sequences are GTSNPN and SVGIG (reference sequence). The CDR3 spells CAWGIQGLGNQPQHF. The CDR3 DNA is TGTGCCTGGGGGATTCAAGGTTTAGGCAATCAGCCCCAGCATTTT.

At least ten counts were recorded for this clonotype. The chain combines TRBV2 with TRBJ2-3; D is possibly TRBD1 (5 bases). Germline V gives CDR1 SNHLY, CDR2 FYNNEI. Trimming shortened V by 5 bases and J by 6 bases, and 15 bases separated the two germline ends. The length of the CDR3 is 14 residues. The CDR3 region has the DNA TGTGCCAGCAGTTCACAGGTCCCGGCGGATACGCAGTATTTT. Amino acids: CASSSQVPADTQYF.

Comment on this clonotype: A much larger clone is a single base away; this may be a read error. This sequence joins TRBV28 and TRBJ1-5; TRBD1 is a possible D gene (6 bases). The CDR3 loop spans 12 amino acids. Germline CDR1 and CDR2: MDHEN and SYDVKM. The ends were cut back, 4 bases at V and 6 bases at J, with 7 bases in the middle. The CDR3 loop is CASSWGAQPQHF. The DNA for the CDR3 is TGTGCCAGCAGTTGGGGGGCTCAGCCCCAGCATTTT.

In its sample, this clonotype was seen many times. The chain has TRBV24-1 and TRBJ2-5, with D tentatively TRBD2 (5 bases). Trimming stripped 5 bases from V and 5 bases from J, with 17 bases between. The V gene's germline CDR1 is KGHDR and CDR2 SFDVKD. CDR3 length: 15 amino acids. DNA of the CDR3: TGTGCCACCAGTGGTGTCTCGGGAAAGAGCGAGACCCAGTACTTC. Translating gives CATSGVSGKSETQYF.

The gene calls are TRBV3-1 and TRBJ2-2; no clear D gene. Looked up from germline, CDR1 is LGHDT and CDR2 is YNNKEL (reference sequence). The CDR3 loop spans 17 amino acids. Trimming pared 5 bases from V and 1 base from J, leaving 17 bases between. CDR3 nucleotides: TGTGCCAGCAGCGAAACCTCTAGGAGAGGGAACACCGGGGAGCTGTTTTTT. Residues: CASSETSRRGNTGELFF.

Written as DNA, the CDR3 is TGTGCCAGCAGTACCCCCGGGTTGGGAAACACCATATATTTT. Its protein is CASSTPGLGNTIYF. The J gene is TRBJ1-3, the V gene TRBV12-3 or TRBV12-4; D unresolved. The V end was cut by 5 bases, the J end by 4 bases, with 12 bases between. The CDR3 consists of 14 residues.

This clonotype came up a few times. The chain recombines TRBV6-1 with TRBJ2-2; D tentatively reads TRBD1 or TRBD2 (5 bases each). Germline V gives CDR1 MNHNS, CDR2 SASEGT. Trimming pared 6 bases from V and 6 bases from J, leaving 17 bases between. This CDR3 is 15 amino acids long. The CDR3 nucleotides are TGTGCCAGCAGCCACCCCCTCCGAGGGGCCGGGGAGCTGTTTTTT. Translated: CASSHPLRGAGELFF.

This clonotype came up many times. This rearrangement joins TRBV11-2 to TRBJ2-5; D unresolved. The CDR3 has 16 residues. The germline V gene has CDR1 SGHAT and CDR2 FQNNGV. Trimming pared 0 bases from V and 5 bases from J, leaving 16 bases between. This chain's CDR3 is CASSLESWAPPETQYF. The CDR3 DNA reads TGTGCCAGCAGCTTAGAGTCATGGGCGCCCCCCGAGACCCAGTACTTC.

A few counts support this clonotype. V and J are TRBV15 and TRBJ2-1; a weak D match, TRBD2 (5 bases). With 1 base removed from V and 2 bases from J, the gap between germline ends came to 12 bases. This CDR3 has 16 amino acids. Germline CDR1 LNHNV, CDR2 YYDKDF (reference sequence). CDR3 loop: CATSRVRVTTYNEQFF. CDR3 sequence (DNA): TGTGCCACCAGCAGAGTGAGGGTAACAACCTACAATGAGCAGTTCTTC.

This clonotype was picked up a small number of times. V usage is TRBV28 and J usage is TRBJ2-7, with D possibly TRBD2 on 7 matching bases. The length of the CDR3 is 14 residues. Germline V CDR1 and CDR2: MDHEN, SYDVKM. The V gene lost 4 bases and the J gene lost 5 bases, with 15 bases spanning the gap. The chain's CDR3 is CASSSGAGVDEQYF. The CDR3 DNA is TGTGCCAGCAGTTCGGGGGCGGGAGTAGACGAGCAGTACTTC.

The chain joins TRBV6-1 to TRBJ2-1; perhaps TRBD2 as D (6 bases). Trimming left V 2 bases short and J 8 bases short, with 19 bases between. CDR3 length equals 16 residues. The germline V gene has CDR1 MNHNS and CDR2 SASEGT. CDR3 protein: CASSEISAPGEDEQFF. Here the CDR3 DNA reads TGTGCCAGCAGTGAAATATCAGCCCCTGGGGAGGATGAGCAGTTCTTC.

This clonotype was detected a few times. The rearrangement joins TRBV5-6 to TRBJ1-5, with 8 bases matching TRBD1. Germline lookup yields CDR1 SGHDT and CDR2 YYEEEE. This CDR3 is 14 amino acids long. With V trimmed by 5 bases and J by 7 bases, 8 bases remained unmatched. The CDR3 spells CASRSGGTRQPQHF. The CDR3 DNA follows: TGTGCCAGCAGATCAGGGGGCACGAGGCAGCCCCAGCATTTT.

V gene TRBV27 combines with J gene TRBJ1-1; TRBD1 matches 7 bases. CDR3 length: 15 residues. V dropped 5 bases and J dropped 6; count of bases not matched to a gene: 12. Germline V CDR1 and CDR2: MNHEY, SMNVEV (reference sequence). The CDR3 DNA is TGTGCCAGCAGTAGGAAGGCAGGGGGGCTCTCTGAAGCTTTCTTT. Amino acids: CASSRKAGGLSEAFF.

The CDR3 is CASSQGTVLSNQPQHF. CDR3 DNA sequence: TGCGCCAGCAGCCAAGGGACAGTTCTTAGCAATCAGCCCCAGCATTTT. This chain connects TRBV4-1 to TRBJ1-5, with D possibly TRBD1 on 6 matching bases. Per germline, CDR1 MGHRA and CDR2 YSYEKL. This CDR3 contains 16 residues. Between the trimmed V and J ends, which lost 1 base and 0 bases, there was a span of 10 bases.

The chain couples TRBV30 to TRBJ1-4; 8 bases line up with TRBD1. Germline lookup yields CDR1 GTSNPN and CDR2 SVGIG (reference sequence). This CDR3 is built from 13 residues. With V trimmed by 4 bases and J by 5 bases, 3 bases remained unmatched. The CDR3 sequence: CAWKQGENEKLFF. The DNA for the CDR3 is TGTGCCTGGAAACAGGGGGAGAATGAAAAACTGTTTTTT.

Of note for this clonotype: One end of the junction is discordant with germline, which a read error may explain. CDR3 DNA: TGTACCAGCACCGGATACGTAGGGGAAAAACTGTTTTTT. Translated, it gives CTSTGYVGEKLFF. V gene TRBV6-1 combines with J gene TRBJ1-4, with no clear D. The CDR3 sequence is 13 residues long. Germline CDR1 MNHNS, CDR2 SASEGT.

Worth noting for this clonotype: Relative to the germline gene, one junction end is altered; a read error may explain this. The gene calls are TRBV6-4 and TRBJ1-6; the match to TRBD1 covers 7 bases. The germline CDR1 and CDR2 sequences are MRHNA and SNTAGT. The CDR3 is made up of 15 amino acids. CDR3 in DNA: TGTGCCAGCACTCCGGGACAGTCCTATAATCCACCCCTCCACTTT. The encoded protein is CASTPGQSYNPPLHF.

This clonotype was found many times. The CDR3 region has the DNA TGTGCCAGCAGCCAAGAGGGAACAGGGGTCGAGCAGTACTTC. It is translated as CASSQEGTGVEQYF. The rearrangement uses TRBV3-1 and TRBJ2-7; 7 nucleotides match TRBD1. The CDR3 spans 14 residues. After removal of 0 bases from V and 6 bases from J, the junction contained 5 bases not matched to a gene. The germline V gene has CDR1 LGHDT and CDR2 YNNKEL (reference sequence).

For this clonotype: One junction end does not reproduce the germline sequence, and a read error may be involved. V and J are TRBV2 and TRBJ1-5; 9 bases agree with TRBD1. From germline, CDR1 is SNHLY and CDR2 FYNNEI. The CDR3 has 15 residues. The chain's CDR3 is CPSSRGTGLFQPQHF. The DNA for the CDR3 is TGTCCCAGCAGTAGAGGGACAGGGCTCTTTCAGCCCCAGCATTTT.

This clonotype has ten or more counts. The V call is TRBV7-8, the J call TRBJ1-2; TRBD1 aligns across 7 bases. With 0 bases clipped from V and 8 bases from J, the junction kept 3 bases outside the gene matches. CDR3 length: 13 residues. CDR1 is SGHVS and CDR2 is FQNEAQ in the germline V gene. In DNA form, the CDR3 reads TGTGCCAGCAGCTTAGCGCGACAGGGAGGCTACACCTTC. It is translated as CASSLARQGGYTF.

This clonotype was detected only a few times. V and J are TRBV6-6 and TRBJ2-1, with D perhaps matching TRBD2 (6 bases). This CDR3 comprises 16 residues. The germline V and J ends were trimmed by 0 bases and 7 bases, with 16 bases remaining between them. In germline, CDR1 is MNHNY, CDR2 SVGAGI (reference sequence). This CDR3 reads CASSYSNAGGPNEQFF. Here the CDR3 DNA reads TGTGCCAGCAGTTACTCCAATGCAGGAGGGCCTAATGAGCAGTTCTTC.